This T cell receptor beta chain was captured in a study of shared T cell receptors in the human thymus. Generated by immunoSEQ multiplex PCR, the TCRdb table keeps only in-frame clones and is missing some. The sample contains tens of thousands of clones, over 90% of which appear only once. V was trimmed by 4 bases and J by 6 bases, leaving 13 bases between them. The CDR3 runs 15 residues. Germline CDR1 LGHNA, CDR2 YNFKEQ. The TCR was taken from a human donor. The rearrangement links TRBV4-2 to TRBJ1-6; D may be TRBD1 (6 bases). Material: thymocytes. CDR3 protein: CASSPRGIGNSPLHF. CDR3 coding DNA: TGTGCCAGCAGCCCAAGGGGGATAGGTAATTCACCCCTCCACTTT.